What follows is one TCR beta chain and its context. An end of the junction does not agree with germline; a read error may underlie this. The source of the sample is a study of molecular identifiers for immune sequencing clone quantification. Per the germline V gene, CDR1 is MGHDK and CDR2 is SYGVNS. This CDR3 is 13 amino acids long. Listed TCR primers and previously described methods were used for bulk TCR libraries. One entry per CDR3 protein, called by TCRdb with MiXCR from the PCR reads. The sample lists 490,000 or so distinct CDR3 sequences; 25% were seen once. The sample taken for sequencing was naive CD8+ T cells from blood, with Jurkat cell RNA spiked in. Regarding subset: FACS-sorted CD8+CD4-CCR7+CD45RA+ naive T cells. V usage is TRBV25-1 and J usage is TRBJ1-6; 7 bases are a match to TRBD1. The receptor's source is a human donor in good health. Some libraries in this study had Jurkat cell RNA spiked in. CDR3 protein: CASSADRESPPHF. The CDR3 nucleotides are TGTGCCAGCAGTGCAGACAGGGAATCACCCCCCCACTTT.